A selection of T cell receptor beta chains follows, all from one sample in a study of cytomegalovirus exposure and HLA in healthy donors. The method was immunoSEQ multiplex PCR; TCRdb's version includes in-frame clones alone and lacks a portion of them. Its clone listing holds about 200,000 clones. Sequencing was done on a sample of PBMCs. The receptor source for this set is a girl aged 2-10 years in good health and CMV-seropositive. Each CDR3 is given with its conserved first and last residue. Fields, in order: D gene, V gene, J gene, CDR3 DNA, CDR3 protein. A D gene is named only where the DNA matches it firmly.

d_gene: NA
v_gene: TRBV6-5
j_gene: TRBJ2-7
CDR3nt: TGTGCCAGCAGCCGCGGACAATACCTCTACGAGCAGTACTTC
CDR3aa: CASSRGQYLYEQYF

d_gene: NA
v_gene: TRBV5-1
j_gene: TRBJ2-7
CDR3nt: TGCGCCAGCAGCTTGGTAGGGAGCTCCTACGAGCAGTACTTC
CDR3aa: CASSLVGSSYEQYF

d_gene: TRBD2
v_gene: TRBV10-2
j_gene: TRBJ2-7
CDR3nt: TGCGCCAGCAGTGAGTCGCTTGGGGGACTAGCCCGCTACGAGCAGTACTTC
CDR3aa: CASSESLGGLARYEQYF

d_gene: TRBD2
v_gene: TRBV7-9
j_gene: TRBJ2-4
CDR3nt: TGTGCCAGCAGCTTCCGAATGGGGCGGGGGGACATTCAGTACTTC
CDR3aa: CASSFRMGRGDIQYF

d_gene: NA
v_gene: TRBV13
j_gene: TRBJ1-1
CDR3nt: TGTGCCAGCAGCTTAGAGACCGGGGAGAACACTGAAGCTTTCTTT
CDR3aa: CASSLETGENTEAFF

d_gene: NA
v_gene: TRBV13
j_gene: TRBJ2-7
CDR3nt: TGTGCCAGCAGCTTAGAGGGGGGAGGGGCTGCTATGTACGAGCAGTACTTC
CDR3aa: CASSLEGGGAAMYEQYF

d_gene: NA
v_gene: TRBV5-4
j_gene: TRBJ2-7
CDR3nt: TGTGCCAGCAGCTTGGGACAGGCGGTTCACGAGCAGTACTTC
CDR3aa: CASSLGQAVHEQYF

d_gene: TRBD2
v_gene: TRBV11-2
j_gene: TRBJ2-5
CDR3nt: TGTGCCAGCAGCCCCGACCGGACGGCGGGAGGGCTTTTGGAGACCCAGTACTTC
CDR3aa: CASSPDRTAGGLLETQYF

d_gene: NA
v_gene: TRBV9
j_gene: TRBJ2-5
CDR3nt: TGTGCCAGCAGCGTAGGGGGGGAGGCCCAGTACTTC
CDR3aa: CASSVGGEAQYF

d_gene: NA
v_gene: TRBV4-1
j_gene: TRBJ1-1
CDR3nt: TGCGCCAGCAGCCTGAACAGGGAAGCTTTCTTT
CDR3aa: CASSLNREAFF

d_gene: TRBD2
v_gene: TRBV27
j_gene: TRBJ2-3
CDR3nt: TGTGCCAGCAGTTTCCTTCGGAGCGGGAGGGCCGCGGATACGCAGTATTTT
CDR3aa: CASSFLRSGRAADTQYF

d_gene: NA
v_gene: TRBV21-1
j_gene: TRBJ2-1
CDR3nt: TGTGCCAGCAGCAGAGGGGGATGGGAGCAGTTCTTC
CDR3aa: CASSRGGWEQFF

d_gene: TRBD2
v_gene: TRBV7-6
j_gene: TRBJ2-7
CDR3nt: TGTGCCAGCAGCTTAGGGGGGGGAGGCCCATGGGAAGAGCAGTACTTC
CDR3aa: CASSLGGGGPWEEQYF

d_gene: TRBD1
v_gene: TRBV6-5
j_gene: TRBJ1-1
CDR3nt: TGTGCCAGCCACGCGGATCCGACAGGGTCCACTGAAGCTTTCTTT
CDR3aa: CASHADPTGSTEAFF

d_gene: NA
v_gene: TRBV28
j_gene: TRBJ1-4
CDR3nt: TGTGCCAGCAGCGTACAGGGACGATCTGATGAAAAACTGTTTTTT
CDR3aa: CASSVQGRSDEKLFF

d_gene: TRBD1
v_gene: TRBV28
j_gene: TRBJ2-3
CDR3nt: TGTGCCAGCAGTTATGAGTGGACAGGGGCTCAGGAGACAGATACGCAGTATTTT
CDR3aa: CASSYEWTGAQETDTQYF

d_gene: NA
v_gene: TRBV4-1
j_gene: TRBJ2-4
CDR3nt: TGCGCCAGCAGCCGGGGGCCCCTTGAGAGAAACATTCAGTACTTC
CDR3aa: CASSRGPLERNIQYF

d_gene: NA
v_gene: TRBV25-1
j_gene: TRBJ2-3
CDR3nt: TGTGCCGCTGGGCCAGATACGCAGTATTTT
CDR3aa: CAAGPDTQYF

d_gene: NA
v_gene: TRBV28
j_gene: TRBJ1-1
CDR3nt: TGTGCCAGCAGTTTATTGGGCAGTGAAGCTTTCTTT
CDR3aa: CASSLLGSEAFF

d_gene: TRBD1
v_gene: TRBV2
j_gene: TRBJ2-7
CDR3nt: TGTGCCAGCATCAGGGGGTCGGGCGAGCAGTACTTC
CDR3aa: CASIRGSGEQYF

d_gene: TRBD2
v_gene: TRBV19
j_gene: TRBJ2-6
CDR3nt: TGTGCCAGTAGTGCCCTACTAGCGGGAGGATTCTCTGGGGCCAACGTCCTGACTTTC
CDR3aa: CASSALLAGGFSGANVLTF

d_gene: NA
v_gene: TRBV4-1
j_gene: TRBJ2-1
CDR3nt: TGCGCCAGCAGCCAAGATAAGGACCGGCAGATAGTGGATGGGAGCGATGAGCAGTTCTTC
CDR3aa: CASSQDKDRQIVDGSDEQFF

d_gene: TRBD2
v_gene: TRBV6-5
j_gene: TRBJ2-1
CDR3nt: TGTGCCAGCAGACCTTCTAGCGGGAGGGTTAATGAGCAGTTCTTC
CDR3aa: CASRPSSGRVNEQFF

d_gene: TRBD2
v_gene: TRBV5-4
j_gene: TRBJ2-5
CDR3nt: TGTGCCAGCAGCTTGGGGCTAGCGGGAGGGTCCCTCGAGACCCAGTACTTC
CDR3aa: CASSLGLAGGSLETQYF

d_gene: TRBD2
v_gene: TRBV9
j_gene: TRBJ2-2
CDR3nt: TGTGCCAGCAGCGCGGGGACTAGCGGGGTCACCGGGGAGCTGTTTTTT
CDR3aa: CASSAGTSGVTGELFF

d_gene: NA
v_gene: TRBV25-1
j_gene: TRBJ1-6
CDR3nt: TGTGCCAGCAAGGGGGATGGGTCCTATAATTCACCCCTCCACTTT
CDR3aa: CASKGDGSYNSPLHF

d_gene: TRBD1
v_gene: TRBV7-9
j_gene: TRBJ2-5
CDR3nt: TGTGCCAGCAGGTCTCCGGGACAGGGGGCAGAGACCCAGTACTTC
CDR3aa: CASRSPGQGAETQYF

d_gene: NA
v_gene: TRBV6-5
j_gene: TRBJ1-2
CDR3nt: TGTGCCAGCAGTCACCAGGGGCCCGGTGGCTACACCTTC
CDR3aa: CASSHQGPGGYTF

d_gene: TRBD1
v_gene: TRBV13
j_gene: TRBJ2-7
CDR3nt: TGTGCCAGCAGCCCCCGGACAGGGGGCGCGTACGAGCAGTACTTC
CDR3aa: CASSPRTGGAYEQYF

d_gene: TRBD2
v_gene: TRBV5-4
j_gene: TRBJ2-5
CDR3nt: TGTGCCAGCAGCGGGCCAGTGACTAGCGGGAGAAAAGAGACCCAGTACTTC
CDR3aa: CASSGPVTSGRKETQYF

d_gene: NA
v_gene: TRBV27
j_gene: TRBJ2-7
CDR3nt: TGTGCCAGCAGTTTTCCAGGCTCCTACGAGCAGTACTTC
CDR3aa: CASSFPGSYEQYF

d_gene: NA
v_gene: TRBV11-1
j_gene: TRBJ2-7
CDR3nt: TGTGCCAGCAGCTTAGTTCCCGCGGGGATCTACGAGCAGTACTTC
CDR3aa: CASSLVPAGIYEQYF

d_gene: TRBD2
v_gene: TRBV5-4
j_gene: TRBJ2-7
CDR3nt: TGTGCCAGCAGCTATCTGGAGGTGCGGGGGACCGAGCAGTACTTC
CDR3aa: CASSYLEVRGTEQYF

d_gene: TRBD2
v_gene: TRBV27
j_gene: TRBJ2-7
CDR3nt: TGTGCCAGTAGACTAGCGGGAGCAAACTCCTACGAGCAGTACTTC
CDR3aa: CASRLAGANSYEQYF

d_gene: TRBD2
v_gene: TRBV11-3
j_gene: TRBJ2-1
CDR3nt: TGTGCCAGCAGCCCGAGCGGGAGGGCGGCCAATGAGCAGTTCTTC
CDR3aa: CASSPSGRAANEQFF

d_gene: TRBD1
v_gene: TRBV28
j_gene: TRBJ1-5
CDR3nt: TGTGCCAGCAGTTCCACGGGACAGGGGGAAGTCGGTCAGCCCCAGCATTTT
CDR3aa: CASSSTGQGEVGQPQHF

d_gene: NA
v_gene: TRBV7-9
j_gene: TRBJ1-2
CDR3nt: TGTGCCAGCAGCCCCCGGGGGAGGGGCGGCTACACCTTC
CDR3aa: CASSPRGRGGYTF

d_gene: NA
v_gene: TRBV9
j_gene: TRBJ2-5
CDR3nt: TGTGCCAGCAGCGTAGCCGGGGGAGCCAGGGAGACCCAGTACTTC
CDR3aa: CASSVAGGARETQYF

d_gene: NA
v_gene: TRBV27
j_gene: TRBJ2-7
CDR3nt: TGTGCCAGCAGTTTAAGCGCCAGCTCCTACGAGCAGTACTTC
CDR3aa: CASSLSASSYEQYF

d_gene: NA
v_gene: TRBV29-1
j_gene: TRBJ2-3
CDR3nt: TGCAGCGTTGAAGGGGGGCTGGGATACGATACGCAGTATTTT
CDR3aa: CSVEGGLGYDTQYF

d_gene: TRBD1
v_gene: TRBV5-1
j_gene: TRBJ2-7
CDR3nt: TGCGCCAGCAGCTTCCAGGGGGCATCCGAGCAGTACTTC
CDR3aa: CASSFQGASEQYF

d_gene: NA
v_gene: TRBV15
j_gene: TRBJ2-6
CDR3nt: TGTGCCACCAGCGAGGGGGTAAGAAGCCCCCCTGGGGCCAACGTCCTGACTTTC
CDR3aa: CATSEGVRSPPGANVLTF

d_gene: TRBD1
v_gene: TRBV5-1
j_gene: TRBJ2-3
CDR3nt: TGCGCCAGAGGGACAGGGGTTCCCCTCGCCCTCAGCACAGATACGCAGTATTTT
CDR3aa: CARGTGVPLALSTDTQYF

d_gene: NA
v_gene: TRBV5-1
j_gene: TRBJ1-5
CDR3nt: TGCGCCAGCAGCTTTGAGAGCAATCAGCCCCAGCATTTT
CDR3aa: CASSFESNQPQHF

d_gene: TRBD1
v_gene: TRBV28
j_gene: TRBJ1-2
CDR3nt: TGTGCCAGCAGTTTGAGGACAGGGTATTATGGCTACACCTTC
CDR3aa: CASSLRTGYYGYTF

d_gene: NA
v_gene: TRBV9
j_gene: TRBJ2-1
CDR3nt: TGTGCCAGCAGCCCCCTAGGTCGCTCCTACAATGAGCAGTTCTTC
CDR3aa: CASSPLGRSYNEQFF

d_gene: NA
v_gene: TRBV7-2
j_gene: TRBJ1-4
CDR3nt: TGTGCCAGCAGCCCACAACAGGGATTAAGTGAAAAACTGTTTTTT
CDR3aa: CASSPQQGLSEKLFF

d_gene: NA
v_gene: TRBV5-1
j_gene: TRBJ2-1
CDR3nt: TGCGCCAGCAGCTTCTTTATCTCTGATGAGCAGTTCTTC
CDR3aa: CASSFFISDEQFF

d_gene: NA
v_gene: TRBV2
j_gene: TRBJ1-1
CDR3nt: TGTGCCAGCAGTGTGAGGGTGGAGAACACTGAAGCTTTCTTT
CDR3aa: CASSVRVENTEAFF

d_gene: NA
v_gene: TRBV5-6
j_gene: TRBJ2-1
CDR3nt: TGTGCCAGCAGCCATGGAGGGCCAAGCTCCTACAATGAGCAGTTCTTC
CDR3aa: CASSHGGPSSYNEQFF

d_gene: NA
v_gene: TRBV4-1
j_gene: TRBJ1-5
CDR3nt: TGCGCCAGCAGCCAAGTCGCCGGGTCGAGTCAGCCCCAGCATTTT
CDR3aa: CASSQVAGSSQPQHF

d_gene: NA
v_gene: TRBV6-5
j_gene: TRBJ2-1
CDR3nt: TGTGCCAGCAGTAATCAGCGGTACAATGAGCAGTTCTTC
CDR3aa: CASSNQRYNEQFF

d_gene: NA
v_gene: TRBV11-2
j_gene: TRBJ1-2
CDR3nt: TGTGCCAGCAGCCCACTGACAGGCCGGGGCGAGAACTATGGCTACACCTTC
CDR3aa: CASSPLTGRGENYGYTF

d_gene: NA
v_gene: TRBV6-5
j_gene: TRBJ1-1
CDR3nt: TGTGCCAGCACTTCGAGGGCCCTACCGCGCACTGAAGCTTTCTTT
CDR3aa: CASTSRALPRTEAFF

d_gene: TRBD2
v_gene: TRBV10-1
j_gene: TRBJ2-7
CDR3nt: TGCGCCAGCAGTGAACGGATAGCGGGCGTCTACGAGCAGTACTTC
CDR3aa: CASSERIAGVYEQYF